Listed here are 18 T cell receptor beta chains from one sample, sequenced in a study of CD8 T cells in Susac syndrome. A quantity of roughly 0.5 to 1 ug RNA underwent reverse transcription using random hexamers. TCRdb recomputed calls from the immunoSEQ multiplex PCR reads with MiXCR, one row per CDR3 protein. Among over 150,000 distinct CDR3 sequences listed, over 90% were seen once. Sequenced input: CD4+ T cells from PBMCs. The receptor set was obtained from a human donor with Susac syndrome.

The chain links TRBV28 to TRBJ1-3; 9 bases align to TRBD1. The CDR3 runs 16 residues. Germline values: CDR1 MDHEN, CDR2 SYDVKM. V was clipped by 5 bases and J by 4 bases; unmatched bases: 9. Written as DNA, the CDR3 is TGTGCCAGCAGTCTACCATCGGGGACAGGGGGAAACACCATATATTTT. Protein product: CASSLPSGTGGNTIYF.

The chain joins TRBV6-5 to TRBJ1-1; unclear D gene. Per germline, CDR1 MNHEY and CDR2 SVGAGI. The CDR3 covers 13 residues. The ends were cut back, 6 bases at V and 6 bases at J, with 14 bases in the middle. CDR3 nucleotide sequence: TGTGCCAGCAGCGGGGATAGGAGCGCTGAAGCTTTCTTT. Translation: CASSGDRSAEAFF.

This clonotype appeared a few times. The rearrangement uses TRBV7-9 and TRBJ2-7; D possibly corresponds to TRBD2 (5 bases). V lost 1 base to trimming and J lost 2 bases, with 12 bases between them. The CDR3 has 15 amino acids. CDR1 and CDR2 (germline): SEHNR, FQNEAQ (reference sequence). In nucleotides, the CDR3 is TGTGCCAGCAGCTTAGGGGGAGCAGGTGCCTACGAGCAGTACTTC. Its protein is CASSLGGAGAYEQYF.

This chain links TRBV3-1 with TRBJ2-7; 7 bases agree with TRBD2. The germline V gene encodes CDR1 LGHDT and CDR2 YNNKEL (reference sequence). J lost 4 bases, V lost 4 bases, and 10 bases had no gene match. The CDR3 has 15 amino acids. The CDR3 DNA follows: TGTGCCAGCAGCCCCCACGGGGGGAGGATATACGAGCAGTACTTC. Translating gives CASSPHGGRIYEQYF.

This chain's CDR3 is CASSPDRVRNTEAFF. The CDR3 DNA is TGTGCCAGCTCACCGGACCGGGTGAGGAACACTGAAGCTTTCTTT. The chain joins TRBV18 to TRBJ1-1; the D is unclear. Germline V CDR1 and CDR2: KGHSH, LQKENI. The germline V and J ends were trimmed by 3 bases and 1 base, with 12 bases remaining between them. CDR3 size: 15 residues.

The chain links TRBV28 to TRBJ1-4, with 7 bases aligning to TRBD1. The CDR3 totals 14 residues. Germline V gene lookup returns CDR1 MDHEN and CDR2 SYDVKM. Losses at the gene ends were 8 bases for V and 7 bases for J; bases not matched to a gene: 10. CDR3 in amino acids: CASGGGQSAEKLFF. For the CDR3, the DNA is TGTGCCAGCGGAGGGGGACAGTCGGCTGAAAAACTGTTTTTT. The full variable domain, rest sourced from reference TRBV28 and TRBJ1-4, is DVKVTQSSRYLVKRTGEKVFLECVQDMDHENMFWYRQDPGLGLRLIYFSYDVKMKEKGDIPEGYSVSREKKERFSLILESASTNQTSMYLCASGGGQSAEKLFFGSGTQLSVL.

J is TRBJ2-5 and V is TRBV29-1; TRBD2 matches 13 bases. There are 15 residues in the CDR3. The V and J ends lost 6 bases and 0 bases, in that order; junction bases with no gene match: 4. Germline values: CDR1 SQVTM, CDR2 ANQGSEA. CDR3 nucleotide sequence: TGCAGCGTAGGGACTAGCGGGGCCCACCAAGAGACCCAGTACTTC. This codes for CSVGTSGAHQETQYF.

The chain joins TRBV29-1 to TRBJ2-3, with D possibly matching TRBD1 (5 bases). Germline lookup yields CDR1 SQVTM and CDR2 ANQGSEA. This CDR3 comprises 12 residues. V dropped 4 bases and J dropped 4 bases, with 9 bases sitting between them. CDR3 sequence: CSVVSGPDTQYF. CDR3 DNA sequence: TGCAGCGTTGTTTCAGGGCCAGATACGCAGTATTTT.

The chain has TRBV30 and TRBJ1-1, with 7 bases matching TRBD1. Unmatched junction bases numbered 3, after V lost 2 bases and J lost 0 bases. Germline V gives CDR1 GTSNPN, CDR2 SVGIG (reference sequence). The CDR3 consists of 14 residues. CDR3 in DNA: TGTGCCTGGAGTCGGACAGGATTGAACACTGAAGCTTTCTTT. Its protein product is CAWSRTGLNTEAFF.

V is TRBV20-1 and J is TRBJ1-5, with 7 bases fitting TRBD1. V trimming: 3 bases; J trimming: 7 bases; junction bases outside the gene matches: 6. CDR1 is DFQATT, CDR2 SNEGSKA, per germline (reference sequence). The CDR3 spans 13 residues. CDR3 loop: CSASDRAGQPQHF. The CDR3 nucleotides read TGCAGTGCTAGTGACAGGGCCGGCCAGCCCCAGCATTTT.

This sequence joins TRBV20-1 and TRBJ2-1; D not resolved. V shed 0 bases and J shed 9 bases, with 12 bases lying between them. The germline CDR1 and CDR2 sequences are DFQATT and SNEGSKA (reference sequence). This CDR3 is 13 amino acids long. The CDR3 loop reads CSARDSSLGEQFF. The CDR3, as DNA: TGCAGTGCTAGAGATAGCTCCTTGGGTGAGCAGTTCTTC.

The chain uses TRBV15 and TRBJ2-2; D could derive from TRBD1 or TRBD2 (5 bases each). The V end lost 7 bases, the J end lost 0 bases, and 12 bases lay between the germline ends. Germline V gene lookup returns CDR1 LNHNV and CDR2 YYDKDF (reference sequence). This CDR3 has 15 amino acids. This CDR3 reads CATTDLGANTGELFF. Written as DNA, the CDR3 is TGTGCCACCACGGATCTGGGGGCGAACACCGGGGAGCTGTTTTTT.

This clonotype came up a few times. V usage is TRBV5-1 and J usage is TRBJ2-3, with 13 bases matching TRBD2. Trimming cost V 4 bases and J 2 bases; bases outside gene matches: 7. CDR1 is SGHRS and CDR2 is YFSETQ in the germline V gene. The CDR3 runs 17 residues. Here the CDR3 reads CASSRGTSGMITDTQYF. The DNA of the CDR3 is TGCGCCAGCAGCCGTGGGACTAGCGGGATGATCACAGATACGCAGTATTTT.

The chain combines TRBV20-1 with TRBJ2-3; D tentatively reads TRBD1 or TRBD2 (5 bases each). Trimming left V 3 bases short and J 4 bases short, with 8 bases between. This CDR3 region has 12 residues. The germline V gene has CDR1 DFQATT and CDR2 SNEGSKA (reference sequence). CDR3 DNA: TGCAGTGCTAGCGGGACCCCAGATACGCAGTATTTT. It yields the protein CSASGTPDTQYF.

This clonotype has just one count. The chain joins TRBV23-1 to TRBJ2-5; tentative D call: TRBD1 (6 bases). TRBV23-1 is assigned to the ORF class and has an uncertain function. Trimming left V 2 bases short and J 5 bases short, with 24 bases between. The CDR3 is made up of 18 amino acids. The CDR3: CASSQTPGQIDAGETQYF. The CDR3 bases are TGCGCCAGCAGTCAAACCCCCGGACAGATTGACGCGGGCGAGACCCAGTACTTC.

The rearrangement links TRBV29-1 to TRBJ1-1; 10 nucleotides line up with TRBD1. Germline lookup yields CDR1 SQVTM and CDR2 ANQGSEA. V gave up 3 bases and J gave up 4 bases; unmatched junction bases: 8. The length of the CDR3 is 15 residues. Here the CDR3 reads CSVEEPGQGPTEAFF. CDR3 nucleotides: TGCAGCGTTGAGGAACCGGGACAGGGGCCCACTGAAGCTTTCTTT.

The chain links TRBV18 to TRBJ2-1, with TRBD1 matching 9 bases. Germline V CDR1 and CDR2: KGHSH, LQKENI. This CDR3 is 16 amino acids long. V lost 6 bases, J lost 7 bases, and 13 bases stayed unmatched. CDR3 loop: CASSRPGTGRKNEQFF. DNA of the CDR3: TGTGCCAGCTCTCGCCCCGGGACAGGGCGTAAGAATGAGCAGTTCTTC.

V and J are TRBV7-9 and TRBJ2-4, with D possibly matching TRBD2 (6 bases). CDR3 length: 14 amino acids. Trimming took 7 bases from V and 7 from J, leaving 17 bases between them. Germline V gene data show CDR1 as SEHNR and CDR2 as FQNEAQ (reference sequence). The CDR3 region is CASTKVGGSNIQYF. CDR3 coding DNA: TGTGCCAGCACCAAAGTCGGGGGATCGAACATTCAGTACTTC.